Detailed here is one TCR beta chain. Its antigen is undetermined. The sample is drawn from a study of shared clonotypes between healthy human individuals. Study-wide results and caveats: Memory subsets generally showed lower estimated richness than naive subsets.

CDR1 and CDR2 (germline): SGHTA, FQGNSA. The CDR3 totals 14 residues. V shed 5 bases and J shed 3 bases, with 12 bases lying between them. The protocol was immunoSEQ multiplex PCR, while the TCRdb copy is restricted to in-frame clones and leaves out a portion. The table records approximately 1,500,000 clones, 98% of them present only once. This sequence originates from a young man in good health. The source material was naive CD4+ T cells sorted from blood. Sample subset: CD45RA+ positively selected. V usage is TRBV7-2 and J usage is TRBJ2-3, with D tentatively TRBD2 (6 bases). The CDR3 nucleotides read TGTGCCAGCAGCATCGGACTACGGACAGATACGCAGTATTTT. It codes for CASSIGLRTDTQYF.